This T cell receptor (beta chain) was sequenced for a study of blood T cells in healthy people across ages. Findings and caveats of the study: Naive T cell percentage and TCR beta diversity correlated strongly.

The authors ran a second PCR of roughly 6 to 12 cycles using a sample-barcoded 5' primer and a J-beta primer mix. TCRdb redid the calling of the 5' RACE reads with MiXCR, one entry per CDR3 protein. The table has 1.5 million to 2 million distinct CDR3 sequences, 40% to 55% seen once; the top ten hold over 2%. Regarding this clonotype: Its antigen is not identified.

The TCR originated in a woman between 40 and 55 years old in good health. Sequenced material: blood.

Written as DNA, the CDR3 is TGCAGCGTGGAGGGCCCTACGAGGGGGGACGAGCAGTACTTC. Translating gives CSVEGPTRGDEQYF. The chain joins TRBV29-1 to TRBJ2-7; either TRBD1 or TRBD2 may fit D (6 bases each). The CDR3 covers 14 residues. Trimming stripped 6 bases from V and 5 bases from J, with 20 bases between. CDR1 is SQVTM, CDR2 ANQGSEA, per germline.